This TCR beta chain was observed in a study of blood T cells in healthy people across ages. General observations from the study: Whereas aged donors had fewer naive CD4+ cells, long-lived donors had more of them and higher diversity.

Per the germline V gene, CDR1 is SGHRS and CDR2 is YFSETQ. V was clipped by 0 bases and J by 1 base, with 5 bases between them. The CDR3 covers 14 residues. Remarks on this clonotype: Its matching antigen is unknown.

Combining a sample-barcoded 5' primer with a J-beta primer mix, a second PCR ran for roughly 7 to 12 cycles. The template-switch adaptor, which had 12 random nucleotides, put a tag on each cDNA molecule. TCRdb redid the calling of the 5' RACE reads with MiXCR, one entry per CDR3 protein. The sample has roughly 570,000 distinct CDR3 sequences; 25% to 30% are singletons. Russia was home to the donors, healthy Caucasian individuals aged about 6 to 90. The gene calls are TRBV5-1 and TRBJ1-5; no clear D. The sequence derives from a woman aged 65 to 85 in good health. Sequencing input: blood. CDR3 DNA: TGCGCCAGCAGCTTGGACCAAAGCAATCAGCCCCAGCATTTT. Translation gives CASSLDQSNQPQHF.